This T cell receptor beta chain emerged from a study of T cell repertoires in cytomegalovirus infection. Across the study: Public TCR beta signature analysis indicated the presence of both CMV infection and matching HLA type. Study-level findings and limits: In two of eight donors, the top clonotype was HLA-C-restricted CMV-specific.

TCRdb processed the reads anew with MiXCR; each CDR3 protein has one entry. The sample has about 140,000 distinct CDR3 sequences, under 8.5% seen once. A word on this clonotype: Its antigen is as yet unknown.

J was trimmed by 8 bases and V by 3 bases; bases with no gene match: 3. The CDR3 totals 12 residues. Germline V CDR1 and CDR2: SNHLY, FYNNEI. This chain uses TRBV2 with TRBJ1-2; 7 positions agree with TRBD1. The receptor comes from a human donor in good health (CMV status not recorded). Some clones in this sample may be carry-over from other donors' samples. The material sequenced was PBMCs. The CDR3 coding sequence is TGTGCCAGCAGTGATGAAGGGGGCGGCTACACCTTC. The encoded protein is CASSDEGGGYTF.